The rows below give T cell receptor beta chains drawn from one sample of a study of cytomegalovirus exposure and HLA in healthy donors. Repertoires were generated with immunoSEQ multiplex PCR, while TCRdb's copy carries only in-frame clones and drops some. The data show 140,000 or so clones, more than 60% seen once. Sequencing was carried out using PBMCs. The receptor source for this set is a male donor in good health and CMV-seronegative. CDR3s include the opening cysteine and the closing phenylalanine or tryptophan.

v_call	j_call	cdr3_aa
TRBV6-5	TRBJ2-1	CASSSPGTGSNEQFF
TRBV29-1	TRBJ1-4	CSVATGAGGKLFF
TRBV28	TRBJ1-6	CASRKTGGISPLHF
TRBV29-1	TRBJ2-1	CSVDTGYNEQFF
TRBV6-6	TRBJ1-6	CASSYEDRDNSPLHF
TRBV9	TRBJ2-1	CASSATWDSGAYNEQFF
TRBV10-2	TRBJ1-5	CASSEQGGNQPQHF
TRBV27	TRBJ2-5	CASSLAGGQETQYF
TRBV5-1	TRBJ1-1	CASSLTGFGTEAFF
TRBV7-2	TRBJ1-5	CASSLVDGGNQPQHF
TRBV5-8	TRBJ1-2	CASSPGRGQNYGYTF
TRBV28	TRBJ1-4	CASSRGGTNFEKLFF
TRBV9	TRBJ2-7	CASSVDPGSYEQYF
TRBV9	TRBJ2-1	CASSVAKTVYSYNEQFF
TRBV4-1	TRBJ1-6	CASSQDPSSPLHF
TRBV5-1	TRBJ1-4	CASSRSGIGREKLFF
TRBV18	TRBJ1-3	CASSPTVEFSGNTIYF
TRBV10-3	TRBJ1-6	CAISFGQGNSPLHF
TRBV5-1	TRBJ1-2	CASSLDRSYGYTF
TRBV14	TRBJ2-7	CASSQDLGQGTKQYF
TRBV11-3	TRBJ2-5	CASSLRSQSGQETQYF
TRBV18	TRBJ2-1	CASSPPLQGRRYNEQFF
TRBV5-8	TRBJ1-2	CASSPEGAKGYTF
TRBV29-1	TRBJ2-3	CSVVGGNTDTQYF
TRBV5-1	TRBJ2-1	CASSFSNEQFF
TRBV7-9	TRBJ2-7	CASRQSGQGPTYEQYF
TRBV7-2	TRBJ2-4	CASSLVPRGTKNIQYF
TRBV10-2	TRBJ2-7	CASRVMYGTGVDEQYF
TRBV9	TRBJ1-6	CASSVEGQGGSPLHF
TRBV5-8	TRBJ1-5	CASSPPTGGSNQPQHF
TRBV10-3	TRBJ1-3	CAIRMTRGSGNTIYF
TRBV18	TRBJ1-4	CASSPGSIRHEKLFF
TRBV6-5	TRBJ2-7	CASSYGSGRLYEQYF
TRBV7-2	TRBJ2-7	CASSLALGRGRYEQYF
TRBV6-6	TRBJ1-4	CASSGTGRTNEKLFF
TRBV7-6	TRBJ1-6	CASSLEQGQGNSPLHF
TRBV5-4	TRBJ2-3	CASSFLSSDTQYF
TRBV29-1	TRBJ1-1	CSAQDRGQFLNTEAFF
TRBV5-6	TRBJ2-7	CASSLSQYEQYF
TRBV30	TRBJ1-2	CALVQGTGYTF
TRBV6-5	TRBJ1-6	CASSLDRFNSPLHF
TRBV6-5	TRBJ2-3	CASSPSSGGRHTQYF
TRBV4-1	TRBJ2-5	CASSQEEFYRSPAGEQETQYF
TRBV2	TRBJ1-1	CASSPTRQGRAFF
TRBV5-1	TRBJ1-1	CASSLYGRNTEAFF
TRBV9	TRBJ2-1	CASSVSGSSYNEQFF
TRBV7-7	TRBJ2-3	CASSFGEGGVGDTQYF
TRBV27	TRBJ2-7	CASSSSSYEQYF